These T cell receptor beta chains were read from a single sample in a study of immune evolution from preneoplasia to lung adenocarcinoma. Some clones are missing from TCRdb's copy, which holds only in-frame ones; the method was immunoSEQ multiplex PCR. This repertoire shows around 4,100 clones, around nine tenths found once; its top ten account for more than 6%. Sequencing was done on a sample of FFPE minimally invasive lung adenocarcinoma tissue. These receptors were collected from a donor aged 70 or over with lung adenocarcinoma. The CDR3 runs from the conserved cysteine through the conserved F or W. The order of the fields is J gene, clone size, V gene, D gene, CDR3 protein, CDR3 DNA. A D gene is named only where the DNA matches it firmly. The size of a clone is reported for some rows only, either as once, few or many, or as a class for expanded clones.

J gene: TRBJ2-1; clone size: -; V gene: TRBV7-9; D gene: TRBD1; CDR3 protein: CASSKEGAVIRYNEQFF; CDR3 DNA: TGTGCCAGCAGCAAAGAGGGGGCGGTAATCAGGTACAATGAGCAGTTCTTC
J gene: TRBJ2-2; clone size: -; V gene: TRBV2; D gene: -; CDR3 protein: CASGGQRDTGELFF; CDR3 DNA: TGTGCCAGTGGGGGGCAGCGGGACACCGGGGAGCTGTTTTTT
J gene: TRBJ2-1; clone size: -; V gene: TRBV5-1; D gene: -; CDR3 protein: CASSFGGRPNHNEQFF; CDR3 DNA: TGCGCCAGCAGCTTCGGCGGGCGGCCTAACCACAATGAGCAGTTCTTC
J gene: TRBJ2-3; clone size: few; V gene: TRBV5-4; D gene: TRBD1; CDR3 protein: CASSRQGIGTDTQYF; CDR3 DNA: TGTGCCAGCAGTAGACAGGGGATCGGCACAGATACGCAGTATTTT
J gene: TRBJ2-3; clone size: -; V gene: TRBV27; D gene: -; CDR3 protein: CASSFRPPPADTQYF; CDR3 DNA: TGTGCCAGCAGTTTCCGTCCCCCTCCCGCAGATACGCAGTATTTT
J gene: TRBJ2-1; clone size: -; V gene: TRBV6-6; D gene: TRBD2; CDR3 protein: CASSYSRGSSYNEQFF; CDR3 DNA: TGTGCCAGCAGTTACTCGCGGGGGAGCTCCTACAATGAGCAGTTCTTC
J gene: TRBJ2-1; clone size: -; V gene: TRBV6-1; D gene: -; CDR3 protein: CASSEYGRGDDEQFF; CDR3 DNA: TGTGCCAGCAGTGAATACGGCAGGGGGGATGATGAGCAGTTCTTC
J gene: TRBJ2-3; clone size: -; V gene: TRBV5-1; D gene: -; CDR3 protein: CASSSGTAVSTDTQYF; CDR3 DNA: TGCGCCAGCAGCTCGGGGACTGCCGTTAGCACAGATACGCAGTATTTT
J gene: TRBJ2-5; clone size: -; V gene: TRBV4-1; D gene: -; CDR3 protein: CASSLLGGPQYF; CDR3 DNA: TGCGCCAGCAGCCTCCTGGGGGGGCCCCAGTACTTC
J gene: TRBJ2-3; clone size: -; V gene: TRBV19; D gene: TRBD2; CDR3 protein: CASSIGLAVTDTQYF; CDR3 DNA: TGTGCCAGTAGTATCGGACTAGCGGTCACAGATACGCAGTATTTT
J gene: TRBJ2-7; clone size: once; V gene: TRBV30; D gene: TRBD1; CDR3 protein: CAGSSGLQQGAAYEQYF; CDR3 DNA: TGTGCCGGCTCCTCTGGACTCCAACAGGGGGCGGCCTACGAGCAGTACTTC
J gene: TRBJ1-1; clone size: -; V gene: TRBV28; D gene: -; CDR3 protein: CASSFMGPGGAFF; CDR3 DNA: TGTGCCAGCAGTTTTATGGGGCCGGGGGGAGCTTTCTTT
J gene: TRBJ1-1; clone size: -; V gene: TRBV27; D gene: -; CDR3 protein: CASSPNTGRAFF; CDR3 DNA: TGTGCCAGCAGTCCCAACACGGGGAGAGCTTTCTTT
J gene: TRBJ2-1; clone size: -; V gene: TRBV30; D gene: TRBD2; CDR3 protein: CAWSTSGRSPYNEQFF; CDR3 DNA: TGTGCCTGGAGCACTAGCGGGAGGTCCCCCTACAATGAGCAGTTCTTC
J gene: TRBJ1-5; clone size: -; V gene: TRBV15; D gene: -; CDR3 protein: CATSRDLGQPQHF; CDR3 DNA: TGTGCCACCAGCAGAGATTTGGGTCAGCCCCAGCATTTT
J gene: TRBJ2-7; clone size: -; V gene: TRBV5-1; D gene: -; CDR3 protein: CASSPEHTSYEQYF; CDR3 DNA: TGCGCCAGCAGCCCGGAACACACCTCCTACGAGCAGTACTTC
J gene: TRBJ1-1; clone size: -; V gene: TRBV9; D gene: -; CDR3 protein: CASSSRSVGEAFF; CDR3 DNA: TGTGCCAGCAGCTCACGGTCTGTTGGTGAAGCTTTCTTT
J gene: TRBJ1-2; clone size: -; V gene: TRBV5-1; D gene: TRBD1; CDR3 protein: CASSYGQGSSSGYTF; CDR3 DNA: TGCGCCAGCAGCTATGGACAGGGGAGTTCGTCTGGCTACACCTTC
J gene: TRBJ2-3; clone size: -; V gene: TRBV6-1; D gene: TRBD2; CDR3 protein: CASSGSGARTDTQYF; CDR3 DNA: TGTGCCAGCAGTGGAAGCGGGGCCCGCACAGATACGCAGTATTTT
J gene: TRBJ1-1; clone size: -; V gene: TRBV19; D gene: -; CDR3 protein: CASAGQNTEAFF; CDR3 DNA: TGTGCCAGTGCAGGGCAGAACACTGAAGCTTTCTTT
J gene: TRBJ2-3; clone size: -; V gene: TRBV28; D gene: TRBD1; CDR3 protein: CASVGGQGGDTQYF; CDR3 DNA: TGTGCCAGCGTCGGGGGACAGGGGGGAGATACGCAGTATTTT
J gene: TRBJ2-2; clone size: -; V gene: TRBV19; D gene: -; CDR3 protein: CASSNRGGGSGTGELFF; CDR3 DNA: TGTGCCAGTAGTAACAGGGGAGGAGGGTCGGGCACCGGGGAGCTGTTTTTT
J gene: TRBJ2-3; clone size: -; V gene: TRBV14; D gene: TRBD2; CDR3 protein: CASSWTSGRRDTQYF; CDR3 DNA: TGTGCCAGCAGTTGGACTAGCGGGCGACGAGATACGCAGTATTTT
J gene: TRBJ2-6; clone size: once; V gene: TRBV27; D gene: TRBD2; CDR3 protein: CASKPLAGGSGANVLTF; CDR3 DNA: TGTGCCAGCAAACCACTAGCGGGAGGCTCTGGGGCCAACGTCCTGACTTTC
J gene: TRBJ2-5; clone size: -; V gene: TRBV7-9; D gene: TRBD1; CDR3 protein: CASSLGGQRETQYF; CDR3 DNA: TGTGCCAGCAGTCTAGGGGGCCAACGGGAGACCCAGTACTTC
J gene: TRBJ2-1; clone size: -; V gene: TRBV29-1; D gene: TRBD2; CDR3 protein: CSVDTSGNEQFF; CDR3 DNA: TGCAGCGTTGATACTAGCGGCAATGAGCAGTTCTTC
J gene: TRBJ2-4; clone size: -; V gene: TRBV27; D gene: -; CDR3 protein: CASSYGPKNIQYF; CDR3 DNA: TGTGCCAGCAGTTACGGACCAAAAAACATTCAGTACTTC
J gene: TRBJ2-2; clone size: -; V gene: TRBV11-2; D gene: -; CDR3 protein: CASSLDRGTGELFF; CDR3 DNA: TGTGCCAGCAGCTTAGATAGAGGTACCGGGGAGCTGTTTTTT
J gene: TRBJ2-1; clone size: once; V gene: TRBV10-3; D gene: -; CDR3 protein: CAISELPSGALGNEQFF; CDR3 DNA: TGTGCCATCAGTGAGCTACCTTCAGGCGCGTTAGGCAATGAGCAGTTCTTC
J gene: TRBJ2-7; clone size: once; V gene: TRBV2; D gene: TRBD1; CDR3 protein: CASSVTGTGGLYEQYF; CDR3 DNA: TGTGCCAGCAGTGTCACCGGGACAGGGGGGCTCTACGAGCAGTACTTC
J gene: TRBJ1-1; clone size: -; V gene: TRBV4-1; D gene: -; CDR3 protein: CASSQVRDTEAFF; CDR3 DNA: TGCGCCAGCAGCCAGGTCCGGGACACTGAAGCTTTCTTT
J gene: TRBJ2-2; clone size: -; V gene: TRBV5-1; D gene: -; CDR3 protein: CASSLAGTNTGELFF; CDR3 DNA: TGCGCCAGCAGCTTGGCCGGGACTAACACCGGGGAGCTGTTTTTT
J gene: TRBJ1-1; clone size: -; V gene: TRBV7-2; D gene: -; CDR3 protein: CASSLAGSRTEAFF; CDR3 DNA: TGTGCCAGCAGCTTAGCAGGGTCGAGGACTGAAGCTTTCTTT
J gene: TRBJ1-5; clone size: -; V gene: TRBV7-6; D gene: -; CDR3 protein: CASSSTQGRQPQHF; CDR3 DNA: TGTGCCAGCAGCTCTACCCAGGGGAGACAGCCCCAGCATTTT
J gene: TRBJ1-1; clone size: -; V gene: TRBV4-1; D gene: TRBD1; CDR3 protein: CASSPGTGEAFF; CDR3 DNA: TGCGCCAGCAGCCCAGGGACAGGGGAAGCTTTCTTT
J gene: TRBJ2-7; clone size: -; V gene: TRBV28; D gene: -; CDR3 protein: CASSLQPSRNEQYF; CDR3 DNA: TGTGCCAGCAGTCTACAACCCTCTAGGAACGAGCAGTACTTC